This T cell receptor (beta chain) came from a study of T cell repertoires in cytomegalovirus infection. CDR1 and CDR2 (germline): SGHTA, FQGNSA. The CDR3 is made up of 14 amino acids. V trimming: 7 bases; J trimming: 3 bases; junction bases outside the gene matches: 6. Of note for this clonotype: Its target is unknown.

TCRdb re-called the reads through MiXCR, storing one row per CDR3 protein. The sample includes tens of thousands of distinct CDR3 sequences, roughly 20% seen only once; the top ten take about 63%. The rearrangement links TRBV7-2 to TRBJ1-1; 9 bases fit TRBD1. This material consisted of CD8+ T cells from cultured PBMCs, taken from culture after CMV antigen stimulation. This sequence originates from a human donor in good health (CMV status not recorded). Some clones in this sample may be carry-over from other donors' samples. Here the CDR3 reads CASTFRTGDTEAFF. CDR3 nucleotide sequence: TGTGCCAGCACCTTCAGGACAGGGGACACTGAAGCTTTCTTT.